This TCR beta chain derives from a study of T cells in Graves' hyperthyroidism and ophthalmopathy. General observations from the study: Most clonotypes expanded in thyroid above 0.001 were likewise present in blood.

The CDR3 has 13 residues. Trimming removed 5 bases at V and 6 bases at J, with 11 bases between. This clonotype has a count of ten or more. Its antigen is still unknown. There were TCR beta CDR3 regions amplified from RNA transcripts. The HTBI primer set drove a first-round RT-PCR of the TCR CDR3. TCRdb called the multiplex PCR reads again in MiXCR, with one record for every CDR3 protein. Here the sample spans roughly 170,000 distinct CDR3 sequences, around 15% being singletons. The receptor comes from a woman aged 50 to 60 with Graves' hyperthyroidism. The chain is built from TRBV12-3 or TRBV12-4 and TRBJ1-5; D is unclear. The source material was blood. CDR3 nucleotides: TGTGCCAGCAGTCTGCATGAGGGTCAGCCCCAGCATTTT. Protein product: CASSLHEGQPQHF.